This is a list of T cell receptor beta chains from one sample in a study of OX40 agonist ivuxolimab in advanced cancers. Produced via immunoSEQ multiplex PCR; TCRdb's table is partial and in-frame only. The sample shows fewer than 15,000 clones, around 80% of them seen only once. Sequencing used CD4+ or CD8+ T cells sorted from blood, obtained in a trial of the OX40 agonist ivuxolimab. The origin of the receptors is an adult with an advanced solid tumor such as melanoma, head and neck, liver or kidney cancer. Each CDR3 is given with its conserved first and last residue. The D gene is left open where the match is weak. Rows may omit the clone size; those that give it use once, few, many or a size class.

CDR3: CASGLVVTGTGGPFSGNTIYF
DNA: TGTGCTAGTGGTTTGGTCGTAACCGGGACAGGGGGCCCTTTTTCTGGAAACACCATATATTTT
V: TRBV12-5
size: .
J: TRBJ1-3
D: TRBD1

CDR3: CASSIGSNNEQFF
DNA: TGTGCCAGCAGCATCGGGTCCAACAATGAGCAGTTCTTC
V: TRBV7-3
size: .
J: TRBJ2-1
D: .

CDR3: CASTPRGREKLFF
DNA: TGTGCCAGCACCCCTAGAGGACGTGAAAAACTGTTTTTT
V: TRBV6-6
size: .
J: TRBJ1-4
D: .

CDR3: CASSPQGADNEQFF
DNA: TGCGCCAGCAGCCCACAGGGGGCGGACAATGAGCAGTTCTTC
V: TRBV5-1
size: .
J: TRBJ2-1
D: TRBD1

CDR3: CASSEEGHSSDTQYF
DNA: TGTGCCAGCAGTGAAGAGGGACACTCTTCGGATACGCAGTATTTT
V: TRBV2
size: .
J: TRBJ2-3
D: .

CDR3: CASSQDWRGASTEAFF
DNA: TGTGCCAGCAGCCAAGACTGGCGGGGGGCTAGCACTGAAGCTTTCTTT
V: TRBV7-1
size: once
J: TRBJ1-1
D: .

CDR3: CASSLQTGIGTEAFF
DNA: TGTGCCAGCAGCCTACAGACAGGGATAGGAACTGAAGCTTTCTTT
V: TRBV7-8
size: few
J: TRBJ1-1
D: TRBD1

CDR3: CASSLAGTGDDEQYF
DNA: TGTGCCAGCAGCTTGGCCGGGACAGGGGATGACGAGCAGTACTTC
V: TRBV7-3
size: .
J: TRBJ2-7
D: TRBD1

CDR3: CASSYSSADTQYF
DNA: TGTGCCAGCAGTTACTCTTCGGCAGATACGCAGTATTTT
V: TRBV6-5
size: .
J: TRBJ2-3
D: .

CDR3: CASSLKDSKAEAFF
DNA: TGTGCCAGCAGCTTGAAAGACTCGAAGGCTGAAGCTTTCTTT
V: TRBV4-2
size: .
J: TRBJ1-1
D: .

CDR3: CSVQGQHNEQFF
DNA: TGCAGCGTTCAGGGACAGCACAATGAGCAGTTCTTC
V: TRBV29-1
size: once
J: TRBJ2-1
D: TRBD1

CDR3: CAWSLAAYTGELFF
DNA: TGTGCCTGGAGTTTAGCAGCGTACACCGGGGAGCTGTTTTTT
V: TRBV30
size: .
J: TRBJ2-2
D: .

CDR3: CASGFMGQSYEQYF
DNA: TGTGCCAGCGGGTTCATGGGACAGTCCTACGAGCAGTACTTC
V: TRBV7-9
size: .
J: TRBJ2-7
D: TRBD1

CDR3: CASSSENGSNSPLHF
DNA: TGTGCCAGCAGTTCTGAGAACGGCTCTAATTCACCCCTCCACTTT
V: TRBV6-5
size: .
J: TRBJ1-6
D: .

CDR3: CASSPQREGYTF
DNA: TGTGCCAGTAGTCCGCAGCGGGAGGGCTACACCTTC
V: TRBV19
size: large
J: TRBJ1-2
D: .

CDR3: CASSQDRAGSPALHF
DNA: TGCGCCAGCAGCCAAGATCGTGCAGGGAGTCCGGCCCTCCACTTT
V: TRBV4-1
size: few
J: TRBJ1-6
D: .

CDR3: CASSSLQGLRYEQYF
DNA: TGTGCCAGCAGTTCACTTCAGGGCCTCCGTTACGAGCAGTACTTC
V: TRBV7-9
size: .
J: TRBJ2-7
D: .

CDR3: CASSLVRTEAFF
DNA: TGTGCCAGCAGCTTAGTACGGACTGAAGCTTTCTTT
V: TRBV7-9
size: .
J: TRBJ1-1
D: .

CDR3: CASSVASGRPDNEQFF
DNA: TGTGCCAGCAGCGTAGCTTCGGGACGACCTGACAATGAGCAGTTCTTC
V: TRBV9
size: .
J: TRBJ2-1
D: .

CDR3: CASDPESSYEQYF
DNA: TGTGCCAGCGATCCTGAGAGCTCCTACGAGCAGTACTTC
V: TRBV2
size: .
J: TRBJ2-7
D: .

CDR3: CASSLKGQDYLQYF
DNA: TGTGCCAGCAGCTTAAAGGGACAGGATTATCTTCAGTACTTC
V: TRBV7-6
size: .
J: TRBJ2-4
D: TRBD1

CDR3: CASSVATGTGAKNIQYF
DNA: TGTGCCAGCAGCGTAGCTACTGGGACAGGGGCCAAAAACATTCAGTACTTC
V: TRBV9
size: .
J: TRBJ2-4
D: TRBD1

CDR3: CASRRGDGNQPQHF
DNA: TGTGCCAGCAGAAGAGGGGATGGCAATCAGCCCCAGCATTTT
V: TRBV21-1
size: .
J: TRBJ1-5
D: .

CDR3: CASRPDPGETQYF
DNA: TGTGCCAGCAGGCCTGATCCGGGGGAGACCCAGTACTTC
V: TRBV7-9
size: .
J: TRBJ2-5
D: .

CDR3: CASRGGLWELFF
DNA: TGTGCCAGCAGGGGGGGTTTGTGGGAGCTGTTTTTT
V: TRBV27
size: .
J: TRBJ2-2
D: .

CDR3: CASRGQTEAFF
DNA: TGTGCCAGCAGAGGACAGACTGAAGCTTTCTTT
V: TRBV7-9
size: .
J: TRBJ1-1
D: .

CDR3: CASSLGDVFTDTQYF
DNA: TGCGCCAGCAGCTTGGGGGACGTCTTCACAGATACGCAGTATTTT
V: TRBV5-1
size: once
J: TRBJ2-3
D: .

CDR3: CASTFLDRGNQPQHF
DNA: TGTGCCAGCACCTTTCTGGACAGAGGCAATCAGCCCCAGCATTTT
V: TRBV6-5
size: .
J: TRBJ1-5
D: .

CDR3: CASSHQANEQFF
DNA: TGTGCCAGCAGCCACCAGGCCAATGAGCAGTTCTTC
V: TRBV7-2
size: .
J: TRBJ2-1
D: .

CDR3: CASSQFLGNTEAFF
DNA: TGTGCCAGCAGCCAGTTCCTCGGAAACACTGAAGCTTTCTTT
V: TRBV4-2
size: .
J: TRBJ1-1
D: .

CDR3: CASSFKEGRATDTQYF
DNA: TGTGCCAGCAGCTTCAAAGAGGGTAGGGCCACAGATACGCAGTATTTT
V: TRBV7-9
size: .
J: TRBJ2-3
D: .

CDR3: CASSLSAANEKLFF
DNA: TGTGCCAGCAGCTTGTCGGCAGCTAATGAAAAACTGTTTTTT
V: TRBV5-6
size: once
J: TRBJ1-4
D: .

CDR3: CASSRGINYGYTF
DNA: TGCGCCAGCAGCCGGGGGATTAACTATGGCTACACCTTC
V: TRBV4-1
size: .
J: TRBJ1-2
D: .

CDR3: CASSPQGDTEAFF
DNA: TGTGCCAGCAGCCCGCAGGGAGACACTGAAGCTTTCTTT
V: TRBV7-2
size: .
J: TRBJ1-1
D: .

CDR3: CASSLPVRGTGDYEQYF
DNA: TGTGCCAGCAGCCTCCCGGTAAGGGGGACAGGGGACTACGAGCAGTACTTC
V: TRBV7-9
size: .
J: TRBJ2-7
D: TRBD1

CDR3: CASSDSLNTEAFF
DNA: TGTGCCAGCAGCGACAGCCTGAACACTGAAGCTTTCTTT
V: TRBV5-4
size: .
J: TRBJ1-1
D: .

CDR3: CASSLGAVNYGYTF
DNA: TGTGCCAGCAGCTTAGGGGCAGTCAACTATGGCTACACCTTC
V: TRBV5-6
size: .
J: TRBJ1-2
D: .

CDR3: CASSLEGRETQYF
DNA: TGTGCCAGCAGCTTAGAGGGCAGAGAGACCCAGTACTTC
V: TRBV7-9
size: .
J: TRBJ2-5
D: .

CDR3: CASSLWQAGANVLTF
DNA: TGCGCCAGCAGCTTATGGCAGGCTGGGGCCAACGTCCTGACTTTC
V: TRBV5-1
size: .
J: TRBJ2-6
D: .

CDR3: CAWSPVGPEAFF
DNA: TGTGCCTGGAGTCCGGTCGGGCCCGAAGCTTTCTTT
V: TRBV30
size: .
J: TRBJ1-1
D: .

CDR3: CAISERQGPYEQYF
DNA: TGTGCCATCAGTGAACGGCAGGGGCCCTACGAGCAGTACTTC
V: TRBV10-3
size: .
J: TRBJ2-7
D: .

CDR3: CASSLAPTPEAFF
DNA: TGTGCCAGCAGCTTGGCGCCAACTCCTGAAGCTTTCTTT
V: TRBV5-6
size: .
J: TRBJ1-1
D: .